This T cell receptor beta chain appears in the sequencing data of a study of OX40 agonist ivuxolimab in advanced cancers. The study, taken as a whole, reports: A proportion of nonresponders additionally exhibited low normalized T-cell clonal expansion.

Note on this clone: Its antigen is as yet unknown.

Trimming removed 4 bases at V and 1 base at J, with 10 bases between. Germline V lookup: CDR1 SGHNT, CDR2 YENEEA. The CDR3 covers 14 residues. Excluded were patients having autoimmune disease history or systemic immunosuppression. The data were produced by immunoSEQ multiplex PCR, yet TCRdb's version contains in-frame clones alone and is incomplete. Among tens of thousands of clones listed, 84% were seen once. The chain has TRBV11-3 and TRBJ1-1, with a possible D match to TRBD1 (5 bases). The specimen comprised CD4+ or CD8+ T cells sorted from blood, sampled in a trial of the OX40 agonist ivuxolimab. The TCR was taken from an adult with an advanced solid tumor such as melanoma, head and neck, liver or kidney cancer. Here the CDR3 DNA reads TGTGCCAGCAGCTATTCGACAGAGAACACTGAAGCTTTCTTT. It yields the protein CASSYSTENTEAFF.